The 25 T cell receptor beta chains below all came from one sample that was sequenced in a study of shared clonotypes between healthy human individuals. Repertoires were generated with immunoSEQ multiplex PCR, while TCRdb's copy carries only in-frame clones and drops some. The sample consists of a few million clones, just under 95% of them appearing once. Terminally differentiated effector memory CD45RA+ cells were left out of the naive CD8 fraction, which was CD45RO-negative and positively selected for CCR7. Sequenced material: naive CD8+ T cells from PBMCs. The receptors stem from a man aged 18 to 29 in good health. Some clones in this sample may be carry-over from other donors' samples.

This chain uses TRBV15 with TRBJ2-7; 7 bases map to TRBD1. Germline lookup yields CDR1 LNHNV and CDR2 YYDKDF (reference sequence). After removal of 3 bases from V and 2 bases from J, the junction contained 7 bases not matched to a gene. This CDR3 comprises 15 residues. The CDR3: CATSSSRDRAYEQYF. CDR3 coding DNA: TGTGCCACCAGCAGTAGCCGGGACAGAGCCTACGAGCAGTACTTC. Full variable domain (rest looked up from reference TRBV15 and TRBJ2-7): DAMVIQNPRYQVTQFGKPVTLSCSQTLNHNVMYWYQQKSSQAPKLLFHYYDKDFNNEADTPDNFQSRRPNTSFCFLDIRSPGLGDTAMYLCATSSSRDRAYEQYFGPGTRLTVT.

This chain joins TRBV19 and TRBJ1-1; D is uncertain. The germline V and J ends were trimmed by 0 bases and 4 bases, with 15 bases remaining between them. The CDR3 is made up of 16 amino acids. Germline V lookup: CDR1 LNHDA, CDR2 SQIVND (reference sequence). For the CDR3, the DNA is TGTGCCAGTAGTATAGATCTAGATAGGGTCGGCACTGAAGCTTTCTTT. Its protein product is CASSIDLDRVGTEAFF.

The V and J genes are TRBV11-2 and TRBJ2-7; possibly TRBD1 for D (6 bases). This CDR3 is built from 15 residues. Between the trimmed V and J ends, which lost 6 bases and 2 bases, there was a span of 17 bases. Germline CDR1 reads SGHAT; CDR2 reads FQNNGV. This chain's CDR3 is CASSLSGTTPYEQYF. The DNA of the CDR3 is TGTGCCAGCAGTTTATCCGGGACAACCCCCTACGAGCAGTACTTC. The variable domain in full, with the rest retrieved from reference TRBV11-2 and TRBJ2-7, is EAGVAQSPRYKIIEKRQSVAFWCNPISGHATLYWYQQILGQGPKLLIQFQNNGVVDDSQLPKDRFSAERLKGVDSTLKIQPAKLEDSAVYLCASSLSGTTPYEQYFGPGTRLTVT.

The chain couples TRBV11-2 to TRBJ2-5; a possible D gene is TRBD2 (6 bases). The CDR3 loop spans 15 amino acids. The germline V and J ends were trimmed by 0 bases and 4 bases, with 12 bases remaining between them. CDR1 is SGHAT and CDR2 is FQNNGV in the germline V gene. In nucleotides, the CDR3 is TGTGCCAGCAGCTTAGACGGGAGAGAAGGAGAGACCCAGTACTTC. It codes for CASSLDGREGETQYF.

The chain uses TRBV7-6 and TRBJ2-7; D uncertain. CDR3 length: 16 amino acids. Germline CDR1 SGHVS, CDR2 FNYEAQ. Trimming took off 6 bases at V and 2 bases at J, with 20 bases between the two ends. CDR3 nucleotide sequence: TGTGCCAGCAGACCTGGACGGCAGAACACCACCTACGAGCAGTACTTC. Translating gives CASRPGRQNTTYEQYF.

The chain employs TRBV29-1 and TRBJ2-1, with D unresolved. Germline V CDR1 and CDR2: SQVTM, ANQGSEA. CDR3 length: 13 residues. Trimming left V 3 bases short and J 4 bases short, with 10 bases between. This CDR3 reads CSVEWTGYNEQFF. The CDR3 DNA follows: TGCAGCGTTGAGTGGACGGGTTACAATGAGCAGTTCTTC.

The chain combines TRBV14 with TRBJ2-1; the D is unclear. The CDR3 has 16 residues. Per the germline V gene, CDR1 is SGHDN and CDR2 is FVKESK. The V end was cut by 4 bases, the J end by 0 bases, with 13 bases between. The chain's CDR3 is CASSPLPQSSYNEQFF. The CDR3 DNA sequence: TGTGCCAGCAGCCCTCTACCACAGAGCTCCTACAATGAGCAGTTCTTC.

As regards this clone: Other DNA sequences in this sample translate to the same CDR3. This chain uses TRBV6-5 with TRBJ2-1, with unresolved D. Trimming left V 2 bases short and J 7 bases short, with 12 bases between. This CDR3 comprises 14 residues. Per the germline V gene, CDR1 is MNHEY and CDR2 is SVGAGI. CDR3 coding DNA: TGTGCCAGCAGTTACCAAGGACGGATAAATGAGCAGTTCTTC. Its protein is CASSYQGRINEQFF.

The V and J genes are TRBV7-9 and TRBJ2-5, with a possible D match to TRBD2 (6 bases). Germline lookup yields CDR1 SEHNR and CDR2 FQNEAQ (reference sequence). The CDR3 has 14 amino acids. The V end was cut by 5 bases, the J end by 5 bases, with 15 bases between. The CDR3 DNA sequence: TGTGCCAGCAGCCGACTAGTCCCTATGGAGACCCAGTACTTC. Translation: CASSRLVPMETQYF.

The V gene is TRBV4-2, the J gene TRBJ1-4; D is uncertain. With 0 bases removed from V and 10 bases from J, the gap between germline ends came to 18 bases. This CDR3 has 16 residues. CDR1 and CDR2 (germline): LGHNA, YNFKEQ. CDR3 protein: CASSQDPINPGGKLFF. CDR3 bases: TGTGCCAGCAGCCAAGATCCAATCAATCCTGGCGGAAAACTGTTTTTT.

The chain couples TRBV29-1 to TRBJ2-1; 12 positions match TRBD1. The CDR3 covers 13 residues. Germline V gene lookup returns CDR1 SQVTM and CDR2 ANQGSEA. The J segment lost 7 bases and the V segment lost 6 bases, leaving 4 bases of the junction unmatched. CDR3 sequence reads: CSVRDRGRNEQFF. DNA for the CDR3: TGCAGCGTCCGGGACAGGGGGCGGAATGAGCAGTTCTTC.

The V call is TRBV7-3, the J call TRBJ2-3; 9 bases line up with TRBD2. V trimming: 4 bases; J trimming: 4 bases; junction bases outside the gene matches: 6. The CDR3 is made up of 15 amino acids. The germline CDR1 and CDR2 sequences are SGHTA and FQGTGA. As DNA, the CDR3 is TGTGCCAGCAGCTCCCTCGGCGGGAGGGCAGATACGCAGTATTTT. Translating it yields CASSSLGGRADTQYF. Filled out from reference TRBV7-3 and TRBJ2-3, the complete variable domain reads GAGVSQTPSNKVTEKGKYVELRCDPISGHTALYWYRQSLGQGPEFLIYFQGTGAADDSGLPNDRFFAVRPEGSVSTLKIQRTERGDSAVYLCASSSLGGRADTQYFGPGTRLTVL.

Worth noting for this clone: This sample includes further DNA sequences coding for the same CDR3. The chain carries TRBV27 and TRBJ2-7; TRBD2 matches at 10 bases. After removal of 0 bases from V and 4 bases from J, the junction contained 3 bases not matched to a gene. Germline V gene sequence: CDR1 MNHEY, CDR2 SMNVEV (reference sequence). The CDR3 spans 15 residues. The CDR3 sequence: CASSLSRLAGYEQYF. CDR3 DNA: TGTGCCAGCAGTTTATCGAGACTAGCGGGTTACGAGCAGTACTTC.

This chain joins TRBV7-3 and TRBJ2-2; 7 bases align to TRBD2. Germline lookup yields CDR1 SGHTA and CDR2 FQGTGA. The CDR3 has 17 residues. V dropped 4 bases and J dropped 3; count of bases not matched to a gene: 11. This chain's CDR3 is CASSSEGPGLYTGELFF. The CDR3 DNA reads TGTGCCAGCAGCTCCGAGGGACCGGGACTATACACCGGGGAGCTGTTTTTT.

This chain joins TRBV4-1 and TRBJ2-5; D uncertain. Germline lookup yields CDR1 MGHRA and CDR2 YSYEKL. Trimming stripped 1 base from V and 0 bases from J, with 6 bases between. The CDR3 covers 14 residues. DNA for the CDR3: TGCGCCAGCAGCCAAGGGGTAAACCAAGAGACCCAGTACTTC. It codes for CASSQGVNQETQYF.

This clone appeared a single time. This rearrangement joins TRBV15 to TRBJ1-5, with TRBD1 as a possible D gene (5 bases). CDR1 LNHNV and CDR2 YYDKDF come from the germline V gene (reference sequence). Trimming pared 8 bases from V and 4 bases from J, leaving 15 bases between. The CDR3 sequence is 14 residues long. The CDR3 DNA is TGTGCCACCTCCGAACGGGGGAAGAATCAGCCCCAGCATTTT. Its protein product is CATSERGKNQPQHF.

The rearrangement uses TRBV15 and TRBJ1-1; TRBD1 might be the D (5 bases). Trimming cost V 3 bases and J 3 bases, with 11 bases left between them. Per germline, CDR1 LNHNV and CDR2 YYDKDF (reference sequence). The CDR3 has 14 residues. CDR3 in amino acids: CATSRAVGDTEAFF. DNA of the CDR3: TGTGCCACCAGCAGGGCCGTGGGGGACACTGAAGCTTTCTTT.

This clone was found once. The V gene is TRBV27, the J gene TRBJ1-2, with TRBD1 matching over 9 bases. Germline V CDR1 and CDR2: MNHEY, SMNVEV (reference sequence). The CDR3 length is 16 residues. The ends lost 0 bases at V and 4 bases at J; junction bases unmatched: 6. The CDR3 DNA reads TGTGCCAGCAGTTTATCGGCCGGGACAGGGCTCTATGGCTACACCTTC. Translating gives CASSLSAGTGLYGYTF.

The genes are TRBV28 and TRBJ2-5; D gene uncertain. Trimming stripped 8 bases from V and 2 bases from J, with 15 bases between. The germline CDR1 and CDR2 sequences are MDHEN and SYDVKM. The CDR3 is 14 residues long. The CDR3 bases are TGTGCCAGCTCGCTACGAAGGAAGCAAGAGACCCAGTACTTC. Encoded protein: CASSLRRKQETQYF.

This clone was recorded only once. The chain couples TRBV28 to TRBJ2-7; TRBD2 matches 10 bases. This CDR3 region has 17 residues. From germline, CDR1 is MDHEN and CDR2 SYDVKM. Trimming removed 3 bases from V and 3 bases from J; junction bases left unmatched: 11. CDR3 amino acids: CASSLKLAGTELYEQYF. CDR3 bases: TGTGCCAGCAGTTTGAAACTAGCGGGAACAGAACTCTACGAGCAGTACTTC.

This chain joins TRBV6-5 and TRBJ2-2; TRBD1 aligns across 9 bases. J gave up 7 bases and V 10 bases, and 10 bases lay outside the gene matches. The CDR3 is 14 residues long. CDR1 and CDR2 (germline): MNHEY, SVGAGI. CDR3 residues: CATSEDRGGGELFF. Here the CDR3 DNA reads TGTGCCACCTCAGAGGACAGGGGTGGCGGGGAGCTGTTTTTT.

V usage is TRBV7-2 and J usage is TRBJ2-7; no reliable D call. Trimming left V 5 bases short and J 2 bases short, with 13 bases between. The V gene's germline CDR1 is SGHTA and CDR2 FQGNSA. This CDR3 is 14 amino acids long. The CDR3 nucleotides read TGTGCCAGCAGCCCCCGGGCTCTGACCTACGAGCAGTACTTC. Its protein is CASSPRALTYEQYF. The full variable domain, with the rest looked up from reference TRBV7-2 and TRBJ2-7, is GAGVSQSPSNKVTEKGKDVELRCDPISGHTALYWYRQSLGQGLEFLIYFQGNSAPDKSGLPSDRFSAERTGGSVSTLTIQRTQQEDSAVYLCASSPRALTYEQYFGPGTRLTVT.

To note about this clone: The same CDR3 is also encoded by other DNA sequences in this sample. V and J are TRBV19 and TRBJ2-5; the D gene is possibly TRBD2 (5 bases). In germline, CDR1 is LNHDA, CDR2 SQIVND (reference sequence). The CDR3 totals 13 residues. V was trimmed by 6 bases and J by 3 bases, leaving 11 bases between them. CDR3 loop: CASSLDGEETQYF. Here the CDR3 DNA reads TGTGCCAGTAGCCTTGACGGGGAAGAGACCCAGTACTTC.

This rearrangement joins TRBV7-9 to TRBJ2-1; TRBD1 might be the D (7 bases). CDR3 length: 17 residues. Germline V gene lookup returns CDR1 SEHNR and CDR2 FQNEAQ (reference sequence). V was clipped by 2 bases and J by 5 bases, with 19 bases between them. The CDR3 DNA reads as TGTGCCAGCAGCTTAAATCCGGGCAGGGGGGACCACAATGAGCAGTTCTTC. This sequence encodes CASSLNPGRGDHNEQFF.

The CDR3, as DNA: TGTGCCAGCAACAATATAGGGGGGTCAGCACCCCAAGAGACCCAGTACTTC. Its protein is CASNNIGGSAPQETQYF. The V gene is TRBV5-6, the J gene TRBJ2-5; D tentatively fits TRBD1 or TRBD2 (6 bases each). Trimming left V 6 bases short and J 1 base short, with 22 bases between. CDR1 SGHDT and CDR2 YYEEEE come from the germline V gene. The CDR3 contains 17 residues.